The present T cell receptor beta chain was sequenced within a study of T-cell reconstitution after alpha-beta-depleted transplantation in children (TCRdb year 2016). A note on the overall study: T-cell immune reconstitution after TCRalphabeta/CD19-depleted allogeneic hematopoietic cell transplantation in children was quantitatively tracked in the study by means of TCR repertoire profiling.

The cysteine opens and the phenylalanine closes a CDR3 of 14 amino acids. The DNA shown is the 42-base CDR3, in frame from base 1. CDR1 and CDR2, per the germline V gene, are SGHRS and YFSETQ. At the junction V is shortened by 0 bases and J by 4 bases, with 9 bases in between. The library was prepared using PCR. The sequencing machine was an Illumina HiSeq 2500. To normalize quantification of the TCRbeta repertoire, the TCR libraries were built with molecular barcoding that relied on unique molecular identifiers. TCRdb's own reprocessing of the public reads used fastp at Q25 and MiXCR and kept productive beta chains. Every CDR3 protein is listed once, alongside the most common genes and DNA of its rows. In this sample the table shows 350,000 to 450,000 distinct CDR3 sequences, about 14% of which occur a single time. About 3.9% of the sample goes to the ten largest clones. On this clonotype itself: The antigen it recognizes is unknown. Per-base quality was not reported, and no clone a single base away is much larger than it.

The chain is assembled from TRBV5-1 and TRBJ2-3; the D gene is perhaps TRBD2, on 5 matching bases. This TCR was recovered from a human donor who donated a stem cell graft to a child with Fanconi anemia. This specimen was PBMCs, taken from the stem cell graft. The CDR3 in this case is CASSLADWADTQYF. In nucleotide form, the sequence is TGCGCCAGCAGCTTGGCGGACTGGGCAGATACGCAGTATTTT.